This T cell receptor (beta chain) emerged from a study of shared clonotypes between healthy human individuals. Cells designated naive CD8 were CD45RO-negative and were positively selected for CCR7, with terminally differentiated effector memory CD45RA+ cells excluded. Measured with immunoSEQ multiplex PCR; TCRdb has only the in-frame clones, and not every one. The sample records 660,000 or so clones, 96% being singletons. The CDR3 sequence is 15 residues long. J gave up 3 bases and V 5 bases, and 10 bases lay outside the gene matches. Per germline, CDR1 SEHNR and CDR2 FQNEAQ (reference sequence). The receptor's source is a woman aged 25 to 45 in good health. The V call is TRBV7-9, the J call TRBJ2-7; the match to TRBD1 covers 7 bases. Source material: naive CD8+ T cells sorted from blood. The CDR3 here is CASSVGTVLDYEQYF. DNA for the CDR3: TGTGCCAGCAGCGTAGGGACAGTTTTAGACTACGAGCAGTACTTC.